This TCR beta chain came from a study of blood T cell repertoires in COVID-19. Per the original data handling: How many nucleated cells were present was estimated from reference gene primer amplification. Produced via immunoSEQ multiplex PCR; TCRdb's table is partial and in-frame only. V, J and clone size derive from that table, while D and trimming were established from the DNA sequence. The profile covers around 96,000 clones, with about 95% appearing a single time and 3.5% to 5% taken by the ten largest. Germline V gene lookup returns CDR1 SEHNR and CDR2 FQNEAQ (reference sequence). Trimming at V came to 1 base and at J to 4 bases, leaving 13 bases not matched to a gene. This CDR3 is 19 amino acids long.

The receptor's source is a human donor with active COVID-19. The donor label of this sample is uncertain. The genes are TRBV7-9 and TRBJ2-3, with 11 bases identical to TRBD2. Sequenced material: peripheral blood. DNA of the CDR3: TGTGCCAGCAGCTTAGGCTTGGGTAGCGGGGGGGCCAGGGCAGATACGCAGTATTTT. This gives the protein CASSLGLGSGGARADTQYF.